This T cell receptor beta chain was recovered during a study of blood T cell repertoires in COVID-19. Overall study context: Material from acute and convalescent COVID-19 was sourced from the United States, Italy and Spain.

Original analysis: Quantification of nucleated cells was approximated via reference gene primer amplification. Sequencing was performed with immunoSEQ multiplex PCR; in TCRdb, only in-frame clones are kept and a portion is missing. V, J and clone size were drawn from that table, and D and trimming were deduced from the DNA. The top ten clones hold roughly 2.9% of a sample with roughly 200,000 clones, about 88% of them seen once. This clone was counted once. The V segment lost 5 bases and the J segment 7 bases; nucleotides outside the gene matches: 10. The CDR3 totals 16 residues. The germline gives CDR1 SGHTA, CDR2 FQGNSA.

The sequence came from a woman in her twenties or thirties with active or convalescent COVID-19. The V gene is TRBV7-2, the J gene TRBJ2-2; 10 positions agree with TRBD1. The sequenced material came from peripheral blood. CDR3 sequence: CASSNRRQGANGELFF. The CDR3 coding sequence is TGTGCCAGCAGCAACCGGCGACAGGGGGCGAACGGGGAGCTGTTTTTT.